These T cell receptor beta chains were read from a single sample in a study of quantifying T cell responses using KT2 cells. One entry per CDR3 protein results from TCRdb running MiXCR on the UMI-ligation and nested PCR reads. The data contain fewer than 40,000 distinct CDR3 sequences, approximately 7% of them singletons. Input material: PBMCs spiked with cells of the T cell clone KT2. The receptors here all came from a human donor. The CDR3 runs from the conserved cysteine through the conserved F or W. Fields, in order: clone size, D gene, V gene, CDR3 length, J gene, CDR3 protein, CDR3 DNA. D genes are given only for firm matches. A row's size may be missing; if present it is once, few, many or a size class.

few	.	TRBV2	15	TRBJ1-1	CASSPDGGRWTEAFF	TGTGCCAGCAGCCCCGACGGGGGGAGGTGGACTGAAGCTTTCTTT
few	TRBD1	TRBV4-1	15	TRBJ2-1	CASSLSGTGGNEQFF	TGCGCCAGCAGCCTTTCCGGGACAGGGGGCAATGAGCAGTTCTTC
.	.	TRBV6-2/TRBV6-3	15	TRBJ1-5	CASQSGGWSNQPQHF	TGTGCCAGTCAGTCTGGGGGTTGGAGCAATCAGCCCCAGCATTTT
many	.	TRBV19	14	TRBJ1-2	CASKGTVNNYGYTF	TGTGCCAGTAAAGGGACGGTCAATAACTATGGCTACACCTTC
many	TRBD1	TRBV20-1	15	TRBJ1-1	CSAVPGQGFVTEAFF	TGCAGTGCTGTCCCGGGACAGGGGTTCGTCACTGAAGCTTTCTTT
many	TRBD1	TRBV13	15	TRBJ1-3	CASSHNTGGGNTIYF	TGTGCCAGCAGCCACAACACAGGGGGCGGCAACACCATATATTTT
.	TRBD2	TRBV4-2	14	TRBJ2-1	CASSQKAGVDEQFF	TGTGCCAGCAGCCAAAAAGCGGGAGTGGATGAGCAGTTCTTC
many	TRBD1	TRBV20-1	14	TRBJ2-7	CSASTRDRVYEQYF	TGCAGTGCCAGTACCCGGGACAGGGTTTACGAGCAGTACTTC
many	TRBD2	TRBV6-6	14	TRBJ2-1	CASREGLAYNEQFF	TGTGCCAGCAGGGAGGGACTAGCCTACAATGAGCAGTTCTTC
many	.	TRBV29-1	14	TRBJ2-2	CSVARGDVTGELFF	TGCAGCGTAGCCCGAGGGGACGTAACCGGGGAGCTGTTTTTT
many	.	TRBV14	17	TRBJ1-2	CASSQVPGRGSNYGYTF	TGTGCCAGCAGCCAAGTGCCGGGAAGGGGTTCTAACTATGGCTACACCTTC
few	TRBD1	TRBV15	15	TRBJ1-2	CATSRVTTGGYGYTF	TGTGCCACCAGCAGAGTAACAACAGGGGGCTATGGCTACACCTTC
many	.	TRBV12-3/TRBV12-4	16	TRBJ1-2	CASSLGVLGSPYGYTF	TGTGCCAGCAGTTTAGGGGTTTTGGGATCCCCCTATGGCTACACCTTC
many	TRBD1	TRBV4-1	18	TRBJ1-5	CASSQDSTHRGSNQPQHF	TGCGCCAGCAGCCAAGATTCGACGCACAGGGGAAGCAATCAGCCCCAGCATTTT
few	TRBD1	TRBV30	15	TRBJ2-7	CAWSGLTGFAYEQYF	TGTGCCTGGAGTGGACTGACAGGGTTCGCCTACGAGCAGTACTTC
few	TRBD1	TRBV12-3/TRBV12-4	15	TRBJ2-7	CASSPRTGYSYEQYF	TGTGCCAGCAGTCCTCGGACAGGGTACTCCTACGAGCAGTACTTC
few	.	TRBV13	17	TRBJ2-1	CASSPLSLPSSYNEQFF	TGTGCCAGCAGCCCACTCAGCCTTCCGAGCTCCTACAATGAGCAGTTCTTC
many	.	TRBV6-2/TRBV6-3	17	TRBJ1-2	CASTDRLGRNSNYGYTF	TGTGCCAGCACCGACAGGTTGGGCAGGAACTCTAACTATGGCTACACCTTC
many	TRBD1	TRBV20-1	17	TRBJ1-1	CSARDRRDRGMNTEAFF	TGCAGTGCTAGAGATCGTCGGGACAGGGGAATGAACACTGAAGCTTTCTTT
many	TRBD1	TRBV12-3/TRBV12-4	14	TRBJ2-3	CASAKRSGGDTQYF	TGTGCCAGCGCCAAAAGGTCAGGGGGAGATACGCAGTATTTT
many	TRBD2	TRBV20-1	13	TRBJ2-5	CSAWTSGKETQYF	TGCAGTGCTTGGACTAGCGGGAAGGAGACCCAGTACTTC
.	TRBD2	TRBV10-3	15	TRBJ2-5	CAISDSSGAVETQYF	TGTGCCATCAGTGATTCTAGCGGAGCCGTAGAGACCCAGTACTTC
many	TRBD1	TRBV6-6	12	TRBJ1-1	CACGTGGTEAFF	TGTGCCTGCGGAACAGGGGGCACTGAAGCTTTCTTT
many	.	TRBV6-5	16	TRBJ2-2	CASRPQGTTGGGELFF	TGTGCCAGCAGACCTCAGGGGACTACGGGTGGCGGGGAGCTGTTTTTT
.	TRBD1	TRBV18	13	TRBJ1-1	CASSPTGTVEAFF	TGTGCCAGCTCACCAACGGGGACAGTCGAAGCTTTCTTT
.	.	TRBV2	13	TRBJ2-1	CASSAGLGAEQFF	TGTGCCAGCAGCGCCGGGCTAGGGGCTGAGCAGTTCTTC
many	TRBD1	TRBV2	14	TRBJ1-1	CASGWDRQNTEAFF	TGTGCCAGCGGATGGGACAGACAGAACACTGAAGCTTTCTTT